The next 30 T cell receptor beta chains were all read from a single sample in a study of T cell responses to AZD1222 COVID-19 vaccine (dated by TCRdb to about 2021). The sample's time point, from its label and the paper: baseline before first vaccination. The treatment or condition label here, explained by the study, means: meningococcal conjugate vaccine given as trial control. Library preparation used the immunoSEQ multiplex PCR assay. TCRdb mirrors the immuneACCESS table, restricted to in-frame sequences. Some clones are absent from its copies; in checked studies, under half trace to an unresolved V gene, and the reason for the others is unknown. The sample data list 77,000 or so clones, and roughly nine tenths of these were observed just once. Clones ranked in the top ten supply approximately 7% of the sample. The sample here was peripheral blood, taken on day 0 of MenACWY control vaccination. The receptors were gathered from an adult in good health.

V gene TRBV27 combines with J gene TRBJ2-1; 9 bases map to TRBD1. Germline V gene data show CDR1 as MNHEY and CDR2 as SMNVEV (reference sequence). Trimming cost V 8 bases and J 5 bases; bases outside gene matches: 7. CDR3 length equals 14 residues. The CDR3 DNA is TGTGCCAGCGGCCGGGACAGGGTAAACAATGAGCAGTTCTTC. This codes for CASGRDRVNNEQFF.

The DNA for the CDR3 is TGTGCCAGTAGGGGACGGGGAACGGCCGGGGAGCTGTTTTTT. It codes for CASRGRGTAGELFF. V usage is TRBV19 and J usage is TRBJ2-2, with D perhaps given as TRBD1 or TRBD2 (5 bases each). This CDR3 comprises 14 residues. Trimming took 6 bases from V and 6 from J, leaving 14 bases between them. Germline-derived CDR1 and CDR2 are LNHDA and SQIVND (reference sequence). Together with reference TRBV19 and TRBJ2-2, the CDR3 gives the full variable domain: DGGITQSPKYLFRKEGQNVTLSCEQNLNHDAMYWYRQDPGQGLRLIYYSQIVNDFQKGDIAEGYSVSREKKESFPLTVTSAQKNPTAFYLCASRGRGTAGELFFGEGSRLTVL.

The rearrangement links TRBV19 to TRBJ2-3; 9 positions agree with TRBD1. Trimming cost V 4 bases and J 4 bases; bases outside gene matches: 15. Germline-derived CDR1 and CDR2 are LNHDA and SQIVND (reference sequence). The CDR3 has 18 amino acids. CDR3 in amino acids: CASSTPSDRGGPPDTQYF. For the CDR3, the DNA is TGTGCCAGTAGTACTCCCAGTGACAGGGGGGGACCCCCAGATACGCAGTATTTT.

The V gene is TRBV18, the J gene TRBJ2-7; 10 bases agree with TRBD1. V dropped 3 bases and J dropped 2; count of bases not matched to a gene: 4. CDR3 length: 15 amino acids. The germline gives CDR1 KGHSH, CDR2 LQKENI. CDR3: CASSPGTGAPYEQYF. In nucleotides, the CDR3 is TGTGCCAGCTCACCTGGGACAGGGGCACCCTACGAGCAGTACTTC.

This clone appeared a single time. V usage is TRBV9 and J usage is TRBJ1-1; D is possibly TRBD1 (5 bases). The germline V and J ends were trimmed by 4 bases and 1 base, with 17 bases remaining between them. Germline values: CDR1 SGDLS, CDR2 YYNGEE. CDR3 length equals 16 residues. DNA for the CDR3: TGTGCCAGCAGCCCAATCAAGGGTGGGGGGAACACTGAAGCTTTCTTT. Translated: CASSPIKGGGNTEAFF.

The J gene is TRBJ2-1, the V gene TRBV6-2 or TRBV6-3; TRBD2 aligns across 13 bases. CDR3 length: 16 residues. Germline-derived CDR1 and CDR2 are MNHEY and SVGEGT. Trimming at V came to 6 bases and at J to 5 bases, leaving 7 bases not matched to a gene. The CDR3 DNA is TGTGCCAGCAGCCGAAGACTAGCGGGAGGTAACAATGAGCAGTTCTTC. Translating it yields CASSRRLAGGNNEQFF.

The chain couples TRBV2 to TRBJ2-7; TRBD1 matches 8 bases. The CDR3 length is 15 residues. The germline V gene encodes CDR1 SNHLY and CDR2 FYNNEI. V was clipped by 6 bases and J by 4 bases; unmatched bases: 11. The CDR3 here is CASRNPQGASYEQYF. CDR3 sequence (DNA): TGTGCCAGCAGGAATCCGCAGGGGGCTTCTTACGAGCAGTACTTC.

DNA for the CDR3: TGTGCCAGCAGCAAGACTAGAAGTTCCTACGAGCAGTACTTC. Translation gives CASSKTRSSYEQYF. This chain links TRBV7-2 with TRBJ2-7, with D possibly being TRBD2 (6 bases). Germline CDR1 SGHTA, CDR2 FQGNSA. V lost 5 bases and J 1 base, leaving 12 bases between the germline ends. CDR3 length equals 14 residues.

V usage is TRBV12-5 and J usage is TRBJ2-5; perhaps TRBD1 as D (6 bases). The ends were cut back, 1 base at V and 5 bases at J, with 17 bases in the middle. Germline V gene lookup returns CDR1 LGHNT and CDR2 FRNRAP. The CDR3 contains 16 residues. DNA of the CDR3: TGTGCTAGTGGTTTGGACGGGAATACAGGGTGGGAGACCCAGTACTTC. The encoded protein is CASGLDGNTGWETQYF.

For the CDR3, the DNA is TGTGCCAGCAGCTTAGTGGGGGGGGCCCACAGCGGCAGTAACTATGGCTACACCTTC. This encodes CASSLVGGAHSGSNYGYTF. The rearrangement uses TRBV7-2 and TRBJ1-2; a possible D gene is TRBD1 (6 bases). Germline CDR1 is SGHTA and CDR2 is FQGNSA. With 1 base removed from V and 1 base from J, the gap between germline ends came to 22 bases. The CDR3 spans 19 residues. Based on the CDR3 plus reference TRBV7-2 and TRBJ1-2, the full variable domain is GAGVSQSPSNKVTEKGKDVELRCDPISGHTALYWYRQSLGQGLEFLIYFQGNSAPDKSGLPSDRFSAERTGGSVSTLTIQRTQQEDSAVYLCASSLVGGAHSGSNYGYTFGSGTRLTVV.

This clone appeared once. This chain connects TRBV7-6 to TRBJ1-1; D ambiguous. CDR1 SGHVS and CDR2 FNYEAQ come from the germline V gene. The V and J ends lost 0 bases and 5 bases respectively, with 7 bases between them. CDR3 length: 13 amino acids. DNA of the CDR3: TGTGCCAGCAGCTTAGCGCTAGGGACTGAAGCTTTCTTT. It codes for CASSLALGTEAFF.

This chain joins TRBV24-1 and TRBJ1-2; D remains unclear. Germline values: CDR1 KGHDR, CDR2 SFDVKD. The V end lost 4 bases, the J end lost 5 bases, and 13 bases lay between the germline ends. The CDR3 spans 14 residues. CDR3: CATSENTGRYGYTF. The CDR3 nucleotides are TGTGCCACCAGTGAAAACACCGGACGGTATGGCTACACCTTC.

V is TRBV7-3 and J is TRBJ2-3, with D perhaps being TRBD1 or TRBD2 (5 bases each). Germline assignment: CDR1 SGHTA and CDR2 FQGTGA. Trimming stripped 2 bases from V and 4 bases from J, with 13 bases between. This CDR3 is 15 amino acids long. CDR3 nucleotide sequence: TGTGCCAGCAGCTTATCTATAGGGGAGCCAGATACGCAGTATTTT. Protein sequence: CASSLSIGEPDTQYF.

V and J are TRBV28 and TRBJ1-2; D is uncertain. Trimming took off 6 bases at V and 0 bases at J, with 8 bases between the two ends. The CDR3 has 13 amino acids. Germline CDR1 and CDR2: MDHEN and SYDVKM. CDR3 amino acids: CASRLVANYGYTF. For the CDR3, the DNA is TGTGCCAGCAGGCTCGTAGCTAACTATGGCTACACCTTC.

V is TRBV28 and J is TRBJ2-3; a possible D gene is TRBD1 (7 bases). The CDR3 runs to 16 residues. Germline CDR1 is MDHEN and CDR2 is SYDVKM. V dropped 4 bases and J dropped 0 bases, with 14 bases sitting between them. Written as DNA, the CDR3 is TGTGCCAGCAGTTCAACCAGGGGGGCTAGCACAGATACGCAGTATTTT. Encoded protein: CASSSTRGASTDTQYF.

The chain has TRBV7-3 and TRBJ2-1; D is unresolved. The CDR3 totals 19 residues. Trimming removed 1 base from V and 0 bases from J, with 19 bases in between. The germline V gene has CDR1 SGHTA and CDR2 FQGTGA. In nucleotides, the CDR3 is TGTGCCAGCAGCTTAAATTGGGGTTCGGTCAGAAGCTCCTACAATGAGCAGTTCTTC. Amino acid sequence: CASSLNWGSVRSSYNEQFF.

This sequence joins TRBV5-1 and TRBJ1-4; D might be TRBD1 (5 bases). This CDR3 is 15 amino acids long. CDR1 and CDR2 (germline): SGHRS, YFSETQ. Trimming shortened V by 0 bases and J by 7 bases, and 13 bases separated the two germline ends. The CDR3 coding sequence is TGCGCCAGCAGCTTGGATGCGGGGCGAGGTGAAAAACTGTTTTTT. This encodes CASSLDAGRGEKLFF.

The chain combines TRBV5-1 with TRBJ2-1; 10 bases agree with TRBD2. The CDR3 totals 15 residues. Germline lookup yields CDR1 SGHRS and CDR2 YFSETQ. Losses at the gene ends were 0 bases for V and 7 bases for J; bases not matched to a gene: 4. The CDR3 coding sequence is TGCGCCAGCAGCTTGGGACTAGCGGGTTCTAATGAGCAGTTCTTC. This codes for CASSLGLAGSNEQFF.

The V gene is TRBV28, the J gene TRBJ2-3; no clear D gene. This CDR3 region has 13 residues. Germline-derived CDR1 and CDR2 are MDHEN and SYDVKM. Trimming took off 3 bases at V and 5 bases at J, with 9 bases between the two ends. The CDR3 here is CASSFRPGDTQYF. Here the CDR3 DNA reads TGTGCCAGCAGTTTTCGACCGGGAGATACGCAGTATTTT.

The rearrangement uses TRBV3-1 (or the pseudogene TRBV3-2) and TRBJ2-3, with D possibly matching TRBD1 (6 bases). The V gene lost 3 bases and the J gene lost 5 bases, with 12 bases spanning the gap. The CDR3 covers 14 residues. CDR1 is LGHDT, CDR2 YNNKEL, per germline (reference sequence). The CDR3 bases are TGTGCCAGCAGCCAGGGGACAAGCTTAGATACGCAGTATTTT. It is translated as CASSQGTSLDTQYF.

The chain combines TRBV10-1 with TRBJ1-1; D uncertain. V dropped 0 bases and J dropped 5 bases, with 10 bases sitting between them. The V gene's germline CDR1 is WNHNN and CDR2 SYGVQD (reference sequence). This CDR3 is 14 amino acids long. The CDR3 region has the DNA TGCGCCAGCAGTGAGTCACGGACCGGGACTGAAGCTTTCTTT. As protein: CASSESRTGTEAFF.

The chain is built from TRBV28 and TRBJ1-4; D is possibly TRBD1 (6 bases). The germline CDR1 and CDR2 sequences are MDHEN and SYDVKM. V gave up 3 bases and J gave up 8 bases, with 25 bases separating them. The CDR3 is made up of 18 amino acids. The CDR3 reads CASSFPSGTSPRGEKLFF. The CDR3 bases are TGTGCCAGCAGTTTCCCCTCCGGGACATCTCCGCGGGGGGAAAAACTGTTTTTT.

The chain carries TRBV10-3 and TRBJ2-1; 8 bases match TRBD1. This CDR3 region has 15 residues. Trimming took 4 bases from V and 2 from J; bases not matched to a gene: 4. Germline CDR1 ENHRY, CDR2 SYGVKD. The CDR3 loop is CAISGDRTTYNEQFF. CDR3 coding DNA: TGTGCCATCAGTGGGGACAGGACAACCTACAATGAGCAGTTCTTC.

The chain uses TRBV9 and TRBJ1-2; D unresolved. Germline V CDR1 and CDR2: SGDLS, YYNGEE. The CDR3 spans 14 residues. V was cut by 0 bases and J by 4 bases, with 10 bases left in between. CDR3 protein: CASSVEGLGYGYTF. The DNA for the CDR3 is TGTGCCAGCAGCGTAGAAGGTTTGGGCTATGGCTACACCTTC.

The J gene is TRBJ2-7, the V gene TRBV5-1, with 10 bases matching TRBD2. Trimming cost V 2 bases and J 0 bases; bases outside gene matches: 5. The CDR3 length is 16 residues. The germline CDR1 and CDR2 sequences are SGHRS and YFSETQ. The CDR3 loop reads CASSFSSGGFSYEQYF. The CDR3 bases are TGCGCCAGCAGCTTCTCTAGCGGGGGATTCTCCTACGAGCAGTACTTC.

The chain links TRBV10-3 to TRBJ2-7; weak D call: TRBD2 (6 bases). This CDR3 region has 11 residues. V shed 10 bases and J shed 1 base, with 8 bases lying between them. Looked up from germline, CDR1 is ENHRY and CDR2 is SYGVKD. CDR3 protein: CATRESYEQYF. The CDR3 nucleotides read TGTGCCACACGGGAGTCCTACGAGCAGTACTTC.

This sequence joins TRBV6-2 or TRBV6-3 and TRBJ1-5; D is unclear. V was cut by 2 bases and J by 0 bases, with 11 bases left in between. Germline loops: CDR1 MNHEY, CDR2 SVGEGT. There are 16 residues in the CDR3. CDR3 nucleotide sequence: TGTGCCAGCAGTTACAAAGCAGATATTAGCAATCAGCCCCAGCATTTT. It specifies CASSYKADISNQPQHF.

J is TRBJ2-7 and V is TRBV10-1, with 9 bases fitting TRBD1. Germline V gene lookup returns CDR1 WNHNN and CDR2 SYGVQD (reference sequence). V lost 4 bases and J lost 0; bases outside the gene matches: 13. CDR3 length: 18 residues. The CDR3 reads CASSATGGRSNPSYEQYF. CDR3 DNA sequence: TGCGCCAGCAGTGCTACAGGGGGCCGGAGCAACCCCTCCTACGAGCAGTACTTC.

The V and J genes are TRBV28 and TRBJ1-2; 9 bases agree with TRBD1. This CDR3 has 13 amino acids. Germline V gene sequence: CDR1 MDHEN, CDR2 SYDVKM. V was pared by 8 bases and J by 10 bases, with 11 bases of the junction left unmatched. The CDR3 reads CASWSGTGYDYTF. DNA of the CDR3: TGTGCCAGCTGGTCGGGGACAGGGTACGACTACACCTTC.

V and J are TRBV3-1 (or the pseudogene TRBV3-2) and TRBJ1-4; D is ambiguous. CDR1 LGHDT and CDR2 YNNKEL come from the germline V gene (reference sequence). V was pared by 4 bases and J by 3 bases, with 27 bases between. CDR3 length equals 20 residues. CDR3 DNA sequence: TGTGCCAGCAGCCCTTCCGGTGGTTTAATGTTTGGGGTGGCTAATGAAAAACTGTTTTTT. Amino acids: CASSPSGGLMFGVANEKLFF.